These T cell receptor beta chains were read from a single sample in a study of T cell changes during pregnancy in multiple sclerosis. Measured with immunoSEQ multiplex PCR; TCRdb has only the in-frame clones, and not every one. The table lists approximately 100,000 clones, about 90% of them singletons. The sample was peripheral blood, taken after pregnancy. These receptors all come from a female donor with multiple sclerosis, enrolled in a pregnancy study. Both conserved end residues are part of each CDR3. D genes are given only for firm matches. Rows give clone size only sometimes, using once, few, many, or a class for an expanded clone.

-	TRBJ2-7	TRBV11-2	-	CASSLVIEQYF	TGTGCCAGCAGCTTAGTTATCGAGCAGTACTTC
TRBD1	TRBJ1-6	TRBV27	-	CASSLDGTGYSPLHF	TGTGCCAGCAGTTTAGACGGGACAGGGTACTCACCCCTCCACTTT
TRBD1	TRBJ2-1	TRBV27	once	CASSLFEGQVHNEQFF	TGTGCCAGCAGTTTGTTTGAGGGACAGGTACACAATGAGCAGTTCTTC
TRBD1	TRBJ2-2	TRBV5-6	-	CASSSDRGLYTGELFF	TGTGCCAGCAGCTCCGACAGGGGGCTTTACACCGGGGAGCTGTTTTTT
TRBD1	TRBJ2-7	TRBV28	-	CASSFPRSGQGSYEQYF	TGTGCCAGCAGTTTCCCCCGTTCGGGACAGGGTTCCTACGAGCAGTACTTC
-	TRBJ1-2	TRBV25-1	-	CASSEYPTGTAGYTF	TGTGCCAGCAGTGAATACCCGACAGGAACGGCTGGCTACACCTTC
TRBD1	TRBJ2-7	TRBV6-5	-	CASSYSGQGRNEQYF	TGTGCCAGCAGTTACTCGGGACAGGGGCGCAACGAGCAGTACTTC
-	TRBJ2-6	TRBV13	-	CASSLDLGSGANVLTF	TGTGCCAGCAGCTTAGATCTAGGCTCTGGGGCCAACGTCCTGACTTTC
TRBD2	TRBJ2-3	TRBV7-2	-	CASSLVAGGTDTQYF	TGTGCCAGCAGCTTAGTAGCGGGGGGCACAGATACGCAGTATTTT
TRBD1	TRBJ1-2	TRBV19	-	CASSIYRGSNGYTF	TGTGCCAGTAGTATCTACAGGGGTTCGAATGGCTACACCTTC
TRBD2	TRBJ2-7	TRBV9	-	CASSPSGLSYEQYF	TGTGCCAGCAGCCCTAGCGGGTTATCCTACGAGCAGTACTTC
-	TRBJ1-3	TRBV18	-	CASSPRGGDRNTIYF	TGTGCCAGCTCACCACGAGGAGGGGACCGAAACACCATATATTTT
-	TRBJ2-5	TRBV6-5	-	CASSLLETQYF	TGTGCCAGCAGTTTATTGGAGACCCAGTACTTC
-	TRBJ2-3	TRBV5-1	-	CASSWLEGSDTQYF	TGCGCCAGCAGTTGGTTGGAGGGTTCGGATACGCAGTATTTT
-	TRBJ2-7	TRBV7-8	-	CASSLNRDYEQYF	TGTGCCAGCAGCTTAAACAGAGACTACGAGCAGTACTTC
-	TRBJ2-3	TRBV28	-	CASRGSSPGLSTDTQYF	TGTGCCAGCAGGGGGAGTTCCCCGGGACTCAGCACAGATACGCAGTATTTT
-	TRBJ1-1	TRBV9	-	CASSVAVRNTEAFF	TGTGCCAGCAGCGTAGCGGTTAGGAACACTGAAGCTTTCTTT
-	TRBJ2-3	TRBV2	-	CASGRTDTQYF	TGTGCCAGCGGCCGCACAGATACGCAGTATTTT
TRBD1	TRBJ1-1	TRBV6-1	few	CASSDRGWTEAFF	TGTGCCAGCAGTGACAGGGGGTGGACTGAAGCTTTCTTT
-	TRBJ2-1	TRBV28	-	CACSAHEGNEQFF	TGTGCCTGCAGTGCCCACGAGGGCAATGAGCAGTTCTTC
TRBD1	TRBJ2-7	TRBV13	-	CASSYLGTGIKFSYEQYF	TGTGCCAGCAGTTACTTAGGGACAGGGATAAAATTTTCCTACGAGCAGTACTTC
-	TRBJ2-1	TRBV4-1	-	CASSQDRNEQFF	TGCGCCAGCAGCCAAGATCGCAATGAGCAGTTCTTC
TRBD1	TRBJ2-7	TRBV27	-	CASSSGSPGTARDEQYF	TGTGCCAGCAGTTCGGGATCCCCCGGGACAGCCAGAGACGAGCAGTACTTC
TRBD1	TRBJ2-2	TRBV4-1	-	CASSQPQGAGTGELFF	TGCGCCAGCAGCCAACCCCAGGGGGCGGGGACCGGGGAGCTGTTTTTT
TRBD1	TRBJ1-5	TRBV11-2	-	CASSPGTGDFSNQPQHF	TGTGCCAGCAGCCCCGGGACAGGGGACTTTAGCAATCAGCCCCAGCATTTT